Listed here are 4 T cell receptor beta chains from one sample, sequenced in a study of CD8 T cells in ankylosing spondylitis. One entry per CDR3 protein results from TCRdb running MiXCR on the 5' RACE reads. Among fewer than 130,000 distinct CDR3 sequences listed, 24% were seen once. The specimen was synovial fluid, either unsorted or a sorted T cell fraction (not recorded which). The receptors shown here come from a male donor with ankylosing spondylitis.

This clonotype was found a few times. The V gene is TRBV12-3 or TRBV12-4, the J gene TRBJ1-2; the match to TRBD1 covers 11 bases. Trimming at V came to 6 bases and at J to 5 bases, leaving 5 bases not matched to a gene. This CDR3 has 14 amino acids. In DNA, the CDR3 is TGTGCCAGCAGGGGACAGGGGGTTCTTTATGGCTACACCTTC. This translates into CASRGQGVLYGYTF.

This clonotype has only a few counts. The chain's CDR3 is CASSLHAGANTGELFF. Written as DNA, the CDR3 is TGTGCCAGCAGTCTACATGCAGGGGCGAACACCGGGGAGCTGTTTTTT. The rearrangement joins TRBV12-3 or TRBV12-4 to TRBJ2-2; weak D call: TRBD1 (6 bases). Trimming cost V 5 bases and J 0 bases, with 13 bases left between them. The CDR3 is 16 residues long.

This clonotype was observed many times. The chain joins TRBV9 to TRBJ2-1; 11 nucleotides align to TRBD2. In germline, CDR1 is SGDLS, CDR2 YYNGEE. The trim removed 0 bases at V and 2 bases at J, leaving 7 bases unmatched. The CDR3 is 18 amino acids. Here the CDR3 reads CASSVEVAGGTAYNEQFF. CDR3 bases: TGTGCCAGCAGCGTAGAGGTAGCGGGAGGGACGGCCTACAATGAGCAGTTCTTC.

This chain uses TRBV10-1 with TRBJ2-4; 7 bases align to TRBD1. This CDR3 is 15 amino acids long. V trimming: 0 bases; J trimming: 4 bases; junction bases outside the gene matches: 3. CDR1 is WNHNN and CDR2 is SYGVQD in the germline V gene (reference sequence). The CDR3 nucleotides are TGCGCCAGCAGTGAGTCTGGACAGGTGAAAAACATTCAGTACTTC. This codes for CASSESGQVKNIQYF.